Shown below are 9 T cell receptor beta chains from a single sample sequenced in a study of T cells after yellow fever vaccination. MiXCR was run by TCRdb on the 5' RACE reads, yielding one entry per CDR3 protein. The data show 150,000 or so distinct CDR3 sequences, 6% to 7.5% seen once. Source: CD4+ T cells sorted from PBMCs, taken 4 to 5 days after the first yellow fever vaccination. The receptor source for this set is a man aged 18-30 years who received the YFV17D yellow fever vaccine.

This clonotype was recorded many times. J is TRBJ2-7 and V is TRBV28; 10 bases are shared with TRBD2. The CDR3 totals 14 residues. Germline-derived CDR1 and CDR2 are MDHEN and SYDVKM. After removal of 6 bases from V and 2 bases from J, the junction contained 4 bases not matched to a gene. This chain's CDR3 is CASRRTSGTYEQYV. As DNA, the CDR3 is TGTGCCAGCAGAAGGACTAGCGGCACCTACGAGCAGTACGTC.

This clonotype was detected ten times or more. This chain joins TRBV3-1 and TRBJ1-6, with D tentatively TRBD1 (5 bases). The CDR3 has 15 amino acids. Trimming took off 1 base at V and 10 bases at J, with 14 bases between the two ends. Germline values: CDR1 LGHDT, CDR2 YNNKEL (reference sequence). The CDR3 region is CASSQGAGTKSPLHF. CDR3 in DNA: TGTGCCAGCAGCCAAGGGGCCGGGACTAAGTCACCCCTCCACTTT.

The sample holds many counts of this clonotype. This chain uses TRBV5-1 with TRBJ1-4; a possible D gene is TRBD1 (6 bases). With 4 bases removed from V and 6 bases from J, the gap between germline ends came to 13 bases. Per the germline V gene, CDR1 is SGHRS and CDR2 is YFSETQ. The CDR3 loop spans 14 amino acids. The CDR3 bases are TGCGCCAGCAGCCCCGGGACACCCGATGAAAAACTGTTTTTT. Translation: CASSPGTPDEKLFF.

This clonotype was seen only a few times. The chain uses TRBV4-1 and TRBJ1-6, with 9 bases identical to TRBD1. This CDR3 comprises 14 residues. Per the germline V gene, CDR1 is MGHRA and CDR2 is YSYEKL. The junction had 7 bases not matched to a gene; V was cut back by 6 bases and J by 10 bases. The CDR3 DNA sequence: TGCGCCAGCAGTCCTACAGGGGGCCGATCACCCCTCCACTTT. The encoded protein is CASSPTGGRSPLHF.

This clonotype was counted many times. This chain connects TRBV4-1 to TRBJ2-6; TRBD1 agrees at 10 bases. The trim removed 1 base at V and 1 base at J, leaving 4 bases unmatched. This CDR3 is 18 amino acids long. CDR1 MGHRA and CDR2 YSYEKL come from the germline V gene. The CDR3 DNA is TGCGCCAGCAGCCAAGGGAGACAGGGGGCATCTGGGGCCAACGTCCTGACTTTC. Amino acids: CASSQGRQGASGANVLTF.

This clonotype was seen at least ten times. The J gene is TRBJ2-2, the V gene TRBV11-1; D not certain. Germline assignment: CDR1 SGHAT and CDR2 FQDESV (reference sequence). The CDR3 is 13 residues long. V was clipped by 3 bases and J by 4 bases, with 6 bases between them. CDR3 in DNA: TGTGCCAGCAGCTTTATGGGCACCGGGGAGCTGTTTTTT. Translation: CASSFMGTGELFF.

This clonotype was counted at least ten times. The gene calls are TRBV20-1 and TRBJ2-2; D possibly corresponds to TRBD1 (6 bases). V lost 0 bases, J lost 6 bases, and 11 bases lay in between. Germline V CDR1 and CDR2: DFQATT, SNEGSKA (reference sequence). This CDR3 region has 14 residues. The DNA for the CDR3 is TGCAGTGCTAGAGAATTCGCAGGGGCCGGGGAGCTGTTTTTT. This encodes CSAREFAGAGELFF.

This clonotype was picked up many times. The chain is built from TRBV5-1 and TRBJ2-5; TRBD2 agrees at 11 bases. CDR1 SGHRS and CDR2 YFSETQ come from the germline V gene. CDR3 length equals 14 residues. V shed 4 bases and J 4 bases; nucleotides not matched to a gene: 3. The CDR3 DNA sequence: TGCGCCAGCAGCATAGGACTAGCGGGAGAGACCCAGTACTTC. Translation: CASSIGLAGETQYF.

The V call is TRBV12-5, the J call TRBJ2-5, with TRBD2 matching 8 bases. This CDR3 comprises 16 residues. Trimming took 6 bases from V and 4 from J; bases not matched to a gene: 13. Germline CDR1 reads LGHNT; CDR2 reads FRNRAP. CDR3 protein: CASGPGRERGTETQYF. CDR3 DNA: TGTGCTAGTGGCCCCGGAAGGGAGCGGGGGACAGAGACCCAGTACTTC. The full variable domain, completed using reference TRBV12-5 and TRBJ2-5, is DARVTQTPRHKVTEMGQEVTMRCQPILGHNTVFWYRQTMMQGLELLAYFRNRAPLDDSGMPKDRFSAEMPDATLATLKIQPSEPRDSAVYFCASGPGRERGTETQYFGPGTRLLVL.